This TCR beta chain was observed in a study of blood T cells in healthy people across ages. This clonotype has more than one count but fewer than ten. Antigen unknown. In germline, CDR1 is LGHNT, CDR2 FRNRAP. The CDR3 runs 13 residues. Trimming removed 1 base from V and 14 bases from J, with 17 bases in between. It was with a sample-barcoded 5' primer and a J-beta primer mix that a second PCR of roughly 7 to 12 cycles was run. TCRdb itself ran the 5' RACE reads through MiXCR, one entry per CDR3 protein. The sample carries around 520,000 distinct CDR3 sequences, about 27% recorded once. Study outcomes and limitations: Older age went with lower TCR beta diversity per million T cells, in a roughly linear way.

This sample was also put to use in a study of T cells of mothers and their children. This second study says: At about 1.6 ug per 15 ul, all of the extracted RNA went into cDNA synthesis. Sequencing got over 9.5 million TCR beta CDR3 reads from each mother and approximately 3 million from each child.

The TCR was taken from a boy under 10 years old in good health. Sequencing was done on a sample of blood. The chain combines TRBV12-5 with TRBJ1-2; the D is unclear. As DNA, the CDR3 is TGTGCTAGTGGTTTGGGGACCCTTCTATCGGAGACCTTC. Translated: CASGLGTLLSETF.